The 28 T cell receptor beta chains listed next were all sequenced from one sample in a study of blood T cell repertoires in COVID-19. Data came from immunoSEQ multiplex PCR; TCRdb stores just in-frame clones and leaves some out. The table lists a few hundred thousand clones, more than 75% of them singletons. The sequenced sample was peripheral blood. The receptor set was obtained from a man over 45 who had recovered from COVID-19.

A few counts support this clone. As DNA, the CDR3 is TGTGCCAGCAGGGAACACAGGGATGGGAACACTGAAGCTTTCTTT. It yields the protein CASREHRDGNTEAFF. The chain joins TRBV6-6 to TRBJ1-1; D possibly corresponds to TRBD1 (6 bases). V dropped 6 bases and J dropped 1 base, with 15 bases sitting between them. There are 15 residues in the CDR3. Germline CDR1 MNHNY, CDR2 SVGAGI (reference sequence).

This clone came up a few times. The chain uses TRBV28 and TRBJ1-2, with 7 bases aligning to TRBD1. Germline CDR1 reads MDHEN; CDR2 reads SYDVKM. The CDR3 runs to 12 residues. V lost 2 bases and J lost 8; bases outside the gene matches: 2. The CDR3 loop reads CASSLVRGGYTF. CDR3 in DNA: TGTGCCAGCAGTTTAGTCAGGGGGGGCTACACCTTC.

This chain uses TRBV30 with TRBJ1-1; D gene unclear. This CDR3 comprises 14 residues. V was shortened by 5 bases and J by 1 base, with 14 bases between the two germline ends. CDR1 and CDR2 (germline): GTSNPN, SVGIG (reference sequence). CDR3 sequence (DNA): TGTGCCTGGGAGCCCGGGAACACGAACACTGAAGCTTTCTTT. Translating gives CAWEPGNTNTEAFF.

The rearrangement joins TRBV29-1 to TRBJ1-5, with D possibly matching TRBD1 (5 bases). This CDR3 has 16 residues. Germline CDR1 reads SQVTM; CDR2 reads ANQGSEA. The germline V and J ends were trimmed by 1 base and 4 bases, with 17 bases remaining between them. The CDR3 region has the DNA TGCAGCGTTGAAGTGGGGGACCTGGGAGGGAATCAGCCCCAGCATTTT. This gives the protein CSVEVGDLGGNQPQHF.

This chain connects TRBV5-1 to TRBJ2-1, with a possible D match to TRBD1 (6 bases). The CDR3 contains 14 residues. In germline, CDR1 is SGHRS, CDR2 YFSETQ. Between the trimmed V and J ends, which lost 7 bases and 8 bases, there was a span of 19 bases. CDR3 bases: TGCGCCAGCGGAGGAGGACCTGAGGGGGATGAGCAGTTCTTC. Its translation is CASGGGPEGDEQFF.

J is TRBJ2-5 and V is TRBV9; D gene uncertain. The CDR3 sequence is 13 residues long. Trimming cost V 1 base and J 5 bases, with 9 bases left between them. Germline CDR1 is SGDLS and CDR2 is YYNGEE. The CDR3 reads CASSVSSPETQYF. The CDR3 DNA is TGTGCCAGCAGCGTAAGTAGCCCGGAGACCCAGTACTTC.

The rearrangement uses TRBV24-1 and TRBJ2-3; 13 nucleotides match TRBD2. Germline CDR1 is KGHDR and CDR2 is SFDVKD. The CDR3 has 19 residues. V lost 0 bases to trimming and J lost 2 bases; unmatched junction nucleotides: 7. The CDR3 region is CATSDLDPGTSGNTDTQYF. In DNA, the CDR3 is TGTGCCACCAGTGATTTGGATCCCGGGACTAGCGGGAACACAGATACGCAGTATTTT.

This chain uses TRBV7-9 with TRBJ1-2, with D tentatively TRBD1 (6 bases). V was shortened by 3 bases and J by 5 bases, with 10 bases between the two germline ends. Looked up from germline, CDR1 is SEHNR and CDR2 is FQNEAQ (reference sequence). The CDR3 spans 13 residues. CDR3 DNA: TGTGCCAGCAGCTTGAAACAGGGTTATGGCTACACCTTC. Its protein product is CASSLKQGYGYTF.

Here the CDR3 reads CASSSTGQGVAKLFF. For the CDR3, the DNA is TGTGCCAGCAGTTCCACGGGACAGGGGGTGGCAAAACTGTTTTTT. This rearrangement joins TRBV6-5 to TRBJ1-4; 11 positions match TRBD1. Losses at the gene ends were 4 bases for V and 10 bases for J; bases not matched to a gene: 8. The CDR3 is 15 amino acids. Looked up from germline, CDR1 is MNHEY and CDR2 is SVGAGI.

This clone was recorded a few times. The V and J genes are TRBV2 and TRBJ1-6; D uncertain. CDR3 length: 13 residues. The germline CDR1 and CDR2 sequences are SNHLY and FYNNEI. Trimming removed 6 bases at V and 4 bases at J, with 7 bases between. The CDR3 region has the DNA TGTGCCAGCAGCACGGGGTATAATTCACCCCTCCACTTT. This translates into CASSTGYNSPLHF.

The chain joins TRBV2 to TRBJ2-7; D is undetermined. Trimming left V 6 bases short and J 0 bases short, with 3 bases between. This CDR3 contains 11 residues. Germline V gene sequence: CDR1 SNHLY, CDR2 FYNNEI. The CDR3 loop reads CASSLSYEQYF. The DNA for the CDR3 is TGTGCCAGCAGCCTCTCCTACGAGCAGTACTTC.

The V and J genes are TRBV30 and TRBJ2-3, with 8 bases identical to TRBD1. The germline gives CDR1 GTSNPN, CDR2 SVGIG (reference sequence). This CDR3 comprises 15 residues. The V segment lost 6 bases and the J segment 0 bases; nucleotides outside the gene matches: 8. The CDR3 DNA follows: TGTGCCTGCAACCAGGGGACAGGAAGCACAGATACGCAGTATTTT. Translated, it gives CACNQGTGSTDTQYF. Combining the CDR3 with reference TRBV30 and TRBJ2-3 gives the whole variable domain SQTIHQWPATLVQPVGSPLSLECTVEGTSNPNLYWYRQAAGRGLQLLFYSVGIGQISSEVPQNLSASRPQDRQFILSSKKLLLSDSGFYLCACNQGTGSTDTQYFGPGTRLTVL.

This chain joins TRBV13 and TRBJ1-1; D remains unclear. Germline V gives CDR1 PRHDT, CDR2 FYEKMQ (reference sequence). The CDR3 is 16 residues long. V was pared by 3 bases and J by 1 base, with 15 bases between. The CDR3 DNA follows: TGTGCCAGCAGCTTCAACGGGAGGAAGGGGAACACTGAAGCTTTCTTT. This translates into CASSFNGRKGNTEAFF. The variable domain in full, with the rest retrieved from reference TRBV13 and TRBJ1-1, is AAGVIQSPRHLIKEKRETATLKCYPIPRHDTVYWYQQGPGQDPQFLISFYEKMQSDKGSIPDRFSAQQFSDYHSELNMSSLELGDSALYFCASSFNGRKGNTEAFFGQGTRLTVV.

This clone has only a few counts. CDR3 sequence reads: CASKREGNTEAFF. In nucleotides, the CDR3 is TGTGCCAGCAAGCGGGAGGGGAACACTGAAGCTTTCTTT. The chain recombines TRBV12-3 or TRBV12-4 with TRBJ1-1; no definite D call. The CDR3 is 13 residues long. The V and J ends lost 7 bases and 1 base respectively, with 10 bases between them.

As concerns this clone: Relative to the germline gene, one junction end is altered; a read error may explain this. The rearrangement joins TRBV3-1 (or the pseudogene TRBV3-2) to TRBJ2-1; 14 positions agree with TRBD2. In germline, CDR1 is LGHDT, CDR2 YNNKEL (reference sequence). This CDR3 region has 14 residues. The CDR3 loop is CASSQGLAGGPGIF. The CDR3 DNA sequence: TGTGCCAGCAGCCAAGGACTAGCGGGAGGGCCCGGGATCTTC.

The chain couples TRBV6-5 to TRBJ1-1; possibly TRBD1 for D (5 bases). Deletions cut 3 bases from V and 2 bases from J, with 10 bases between. This CDR3 contains 14 residues. Germline CDR1 reads MNHEY; CDR2 reads SVGAGI. This chain's CDR3 is CASSYDTGNTEAFF. In DNA form, the CDR3 reads TGTGCCAGCAGTTATGATACAGGAAACACTGAAGCTTTCTTT.

This CDR3 reads CASSKEQSGGKGSYNEQFF. In DNA, the CDR3 is TGTGCCAGCAGCAAAGAACAATCTGGGGGGAAGGGCTCCTACAATGAGCAGTTCTTC. This chain links TRBV21-1 with TRBJ2-1; the table's D gene call, TRBD2, was not cross checked with the DNA. TRBV21-1 is a listed pseudogene. The CDR3 has 19 amino acids.

The V call is TRBV27, the J call TRBJ2-1; 8 bases fit TRBD2. V lost 4 bases and J lost 1; bases outside the gene matches: 12. This CDR3 contains 18 residues. The germline gives CDR1 MNHEY, CDR2 SMNVEV (reference sequence). CDR3 DNA: TGTGCCAGCAGTTCGGACCCGCGGCGGGAGGTTTCCTACAATGAGCAGTTCTTC. Translating it yields CASSSDPRREVSYNEQFF.

In this sample, this clone turned up once. The gene calls are TRBV19 and TRBJ2-1; 11 bases line up with TRBD1. Germline trimming cut 10 bases from V and 7 bases from J; bases unmatched to any gene: 12. Germline values: CDR1 LNHDA, CDR2 SQIVND (reference sequence). This CDR3 contains 15 residues. CDR3 nucleotide sequence: TGTGCCACTTTAAGCCTTGGGACAGGGGGAAATGAGCAGTTCTTC. Amino acid sequence: CATLSLGTGGNEQFF. Supplemented by reference TRBV19 and TRBJ2-1, the full variable domain reads DGGITQSPKYLFRKEGQNVTLSCEQNLNHDAMYWYRQDPGQGLRLIYYSQIVNDFQKGDIAEGYSVSREKKESFPLTVTSAQKNPTAFYLCATLSLGTGGNEQFFGPGTRLTVL.

The CDR3 DNA is TGTGCCAGCAGCCAAGACCCCAGGACAGGAGAGACCCAGTACTTC. Protein product: CASSQDPRTGETQYF. This chain uses TRBV4-2 with TRBJ2-5, with TRBD1 matching over 7 bases. CDR1 is LGHNA, CDR2 YNFKEQ, per germline. The ends lost 0 bases at V and 4 bases at J; junction bases unmatched: 5. There are 15 residues in the CDR3.

The chain employs TRBV6-2 or TRBV6-3 and TRBJ2-2; 10 bases fit TRBD2. The V gene end was trimmed by 5 bases and the J gene end by 6 bases; junction bases not matched to a gene: 6. Germline V gene sequence: CDR1 MNHEY, CDR2 SVGEGT. This CDR3 is built from 15 residues. The CDR3 sequence: CASSESGRAAGELFF. CDR3 coding DNA: TGTGCCAGCAGTGAGAGCGGGAGGGCCGCCGGGGAGCTGTTTTTT.

This sequence joins TRBV19 and TRBJ1-1; the D is unclear. Germline V lookup: CDR1 LNHDA, CDR2 SQIVND (reference sequence). With 7 bases removed from V and 6 bases from J, the gap between germline ends came to 27 bases. There are 17 residues in the CDR3. In DNA form, the CDR3 reads TGTGCCAGTACCTCAAAGCCCCGGGGAGTATTCCATGCTGAAGCTTTCTTT. Its translation is CASTSKPRGVFHAEAFF.

This chain uses TRBV11-2 with TRBJ2-7; D call uncertain. Germline lookup yields CDR1 SGHAT and CDR2 FQNNGV. The CDR3 length is 14 residues. The V end was cut by 9 bases, the J end by 0 bases, with 15 bases between. The CDR3 loop is CASDKYRSSYEQYF. The CDR3 DNA reads TGTGCCAGTGATAAATACAGAAGCTCCTACGAGCAGTACTTC. The whole variable domain, filled in from reference TRBV11-2 and TRBJ2-7, reads EAGVAQSPRYKIIEKRQSVAFWCNPISGHATLYWYQQILGQGPKLLIQFQNNGVVDDSQLPKDRFSAERLKGVDSTLKIQPAKLEDSAVYLCASDKYRSSYEQYFGPGTRLTVT.

The CDR3 spells CASSLDTGISGYTF. CDR3 nucleotides: TGTGCCAGCAGCTTAGATACAGGGATTAGTGGCTACACCTTC. The chain links TRBV7-9 to TRBJ1-2, with D perhaps matching TRBD1 (6 bases). Trimming took off 1 base at V and 7 bases at J, with 13 bases between the two ends. The CDR3 sequence is 14 residues long. CDR1 and CDR2 from the germline V gene are SEHNR and FQNEAQ (reference sequence).

V and J are TRBV27 and TRBJ2-1, with 10 bases that match TRBD1. Germline V gene lookup returns CDR1 MNHEY and CDR2 SMNVEV (reference sequence). The CDR3 sequence is 18 residues long. Unmatched junction bases numbered 10, after V lost 2 bases and J lost 3 bases. The CDR3: CASSLDAPGQGIYNEQFF. CDR3 sequence (DNA): TGTGCCAGCAGTTTAGACGCCCCGGGACAGGGGATCTACAATGAGCAGTTCTTC.

Only one count was recorded for this clone. V usage is TRBV5-1 and J usage is TRBJ2-7, with D tentatively TRBD1 (7 bases). Trimming left V 7 bases short and J 9 bases short, with 20 bases between. Germline CDR1 and CDR2: SGHRS and YFSETQ. The CDR3 has 13 amino acids. Here the CDR3 DNA reads TGCGCCAGCGGGGAGGACTATCGACAGGGGCAGTACTTC. Protein: CASGEDYRQGQYF.

This chain joins TRBV29-1 and TRBJ2-7; 7 bases fit TRBD1. The CDR3 length is 15 residues. Per germline, CDR1 SQVTM and CDR2 ANQGSEA. V was clipped by 1 base and J by 5 bases; unmatched bases: 11. The CDR3 spells CSVEGAAGGRDEQYF. CDR3 sequence (DNA): TGCAGCGTTGAAGGGGCGGCAGGGGGAAGGGACGAGCAGTACTTC.

This sequence joins TRBV24-1 and TRBJ2-2, with D maybe TRBD1 (6 bases). The CDR3 covers 16 residues. The germline CDR1 and CDR2 sequences are KGHDR and SFDVKD. V lost 4 bases to trimming and J lost 5 bases, with 16 bases between them. The CDR3 here is CATSEQTGTPTGELFF. CDR3 coding DNA: TGTGCCACCAGTGAACAAACCGGGACACCGACCGGGGAGCTGTTTTTT.